Below, 26 T cell receptor beta chains from the same sample are listed, as sequenced in a study of T cells in Graves' hyperthyroidism and ophthalmopathy. RNA transcripts served as the template for amplifying TCR beta CDR3 regions. The study used the HTBI primer set for a first-round RT-PCR of the TCR CDR3. TCRdb reprocessed the multiplex PCR reads with MiXCR, giving one entry per CDR3 protein. The data show about 400,000 distinct CDR3 sequences, 14% seen once. The sequenced sample was blood. These receptors were collected from a woman aged 25 to 39 with Graves' ophthalmopathy.

This clonotype was recorded many times. DNA of the CDR3: TGTGCCAGCAGTTCCGACTACAATGAGCAGTTCTTC. Translating gives CASSSDYNEQFF. V is TRBV28 and J is TRBJ2-1, with D unclear. The CDR3 has 12 amino acids. With 4 bases removed from V and 3 bases from J, the gap between germline ends came to 4 bases. CDR1 is MDHEN and CDR2 is SYDVKM in the germline V gene.

There are many counts of this clonotype. CDR3 sequence reads: CASSKNTGGVGFEQETQYF. DNA of the CDR3: TGTGCCAGCAGCAAAAACACAGGAGGTGTAGGATTCGAACAAGAGACCCAGTACTTC. This rearrangement joins TRBV6-1 to TRBJ2-5, with D perhaps being TRBD1 or TRBD2 (5 bases each). The V and J ends lost 6 bases and 2 bases respectively, with 28 bases between them. Germline V lookup: CDR1 MNHNS, CDR2 SASEGT. The CDR3 totals 19 residues.

This clonotype was recorded many times. The CDR3 nucleotides read TGTGCCAGCAGTACTAAGGGGGTGTGGCAAGAGACCCAGTACTTC. Amino acid sequence: CASSTKGVWQETQYF. This chain uses TRBV12-3 or TRBV12-4 with TRBJ2-5, with D possibly matching TRBD1 (6 bases). V was trimmed by 5 bases and J by 2 bases, leaving 15 bases between them. The CDR3 covers 15 residues.

Only a few counts were recorded for this clonotype. V gene TRBV6-1 combines with J gene TRBJ2-2; D unresolved. The CDR3 length is 12 residues. V gave up 4 bases and J gave up 7 bases, with 7 bases separating them. CDR1 is MNHNS and CDR2 is SASEGT in the germline V gene. CDR3 loop: CASSVWGGELFF. Here the CDR3 DNA reads TGTGCCAGCAGTGTCTGGGGCGGGGAGCTGTTTTTT.

This clonotype was counted at least ten times. The rearrangement joins TRBV7-2 to TRBJ2-5; 8 bases agree with TRBD1. The CDR3 has 15 amino acids. J lost 5 bases, V lost 2 bases, and 7 bases had no gene match. In germline, CDR1 is SGHTA, CDR2 FQGNSA. CDR3 in amino acids: CASSLSRTGRETQYF. CDR3 DNA sequence: TGTGCCAGCAGCTTATCGCGGACAGGGAGGGAGACCCAGTACTTC.

This clonotype has ten or more counts. J is TRBJ2-3 and V is TRBV24-1, with TRBD1 as a possible D gene (5 bases). V was cut by 4 bases and J by 3 bases, with 13 bases left in between. The germline CDR1 and CDR2 sequences are KGHDR and SFDVKD. This CDR3 has 15 residues. This CDR3 is CATSDPGIGTDTQYF. CDR3 nucleotide sequence: TGTGCCACCAGTGACCCAGGGATTGGGACAGATACGCAGTATTTT.

This clonotype was found many times. This sequence joins TRBV7-9 and TRBJ2-4; D call uncertain. CDR1 SEHNR and CDR2 FQNEAQ come from the germline V gene (reference sequence). The V gene lost 0 bases and the J gene lost 0 bases, with 9 bases spanning the gap. CDR3 length: 16 residues. The CDR3: CASSLAVTVAKNIQYF. In nucleotides, the CDR3 is TGTGCCAGCAGCTTAGCGGTTACTGTAGCCAAAAACATTCAGTACTTC.

This clonotype was seen once. A much larger clonotype is one base distant, so this may be a read error. The chain uses TRBV12-3 or TRBV12-4 and TRBJ2-4; 9 nucleotides line up with TRBD2. After removal of 5 bases from V and 11 bases from J, the junction contained 16 bases not matched to a gene. The CDR3 runs 16 residues. In DNA, the CDR3 is TGTGCCAGCAGTCTCTCGCTGGCTGGCGGGGGGGCTTTTCAGTACTTC. Encoded protein: CASSLSLAGGGAFQYF.

This clonotype was recorded at least ten times. The chain couples TRBV28 to TRBJ2-6; D is ambiguous. The germline V gene has CDR1 MDHEN and CDR2 SYDVKM. CDR3 length equals 16 residues. Trimming took off 4 bases at V and 2 bases at J, with 12 bases between the two ends. Written as DNA, the CDR3 is TGTGCCAGCAGTTACCAAATAGGACCTGGGGCCAACGTCCTGACTTTC. Amino acid sequence: CASSYQIGPGANVLTF.

This clonotype was counted ten times or more. The V call is TRBV4-1, the J call TRBJ2-7, with D possibly matching TRBD2 (6 bases). Germline lookup yields CDR1 MGHRA and CDR2 YSYEKL. This CDR3 has 16 amino acids. V shed 0 bases and J shed 1 base, with 13 bases lying between them. The CDR3 DNA sequence: TGCGCCAGCAGCCAAGAAAACGGGAGCCCGTCCTACGAGCAGTACTTC. Its protein is CASSQENGSPSYEQYF.

This sequence joins TRBV5-6 and TRBJ2-7, with D tentatively TRBD2 (5 bases). The V and J ends lost 4 bases and 7 bases respectively, with 9 bases between them. The CDR3 has 11 residues. Looked up from germline, CDR1 is SGHDT and CDR2 is YYEEEE. The DNA for the CDR3 is TGTGCCAGCAGCGCGACGGGGGAGCAGTACTTC. Amino acid sequence: CASSATGEQYF.

This clonotype was seen repeatedly, ten times or more. The V gene is TRBV7-2, the J gene TRBJ2-1; TRBD2 matches at 8 bases. CDR1 and CDR2 from the germline V gene are SGHTA and FQGNSA. The CDR3 contains 15 residues. Germline trimming cut 0 bases from V and 4 bases from J; bases unmatched to any gene: 2. DNA for the CDR3: TGTGCCAGCAGCTTAGCAGCGGGGGCGTACAATGAGCAGTTCTTC. This gives the protein CASSLAAGAYNEQFF.

This sequence joins TRBV3-1 and TRBJ1-1; TRBD1 aligns across 10 bases. The germline CDR1 and CDR2 sequences are LGHDT and YNNKEL (reference sequence). This CDR3 spans 14 amino acids. The V segment lost 4 bases and the J segment 5 bases; nucleotides outside the gene matches: 4. The CDR3 nucleotides are TGTGCCAGCAGCCGGGGACAGGGGCGGACTGAAGCTTTCTTT. Translated: CASSRGQGRTEAFF.

This clonotype was recorded many times. J is TRBJ1-1 and V is TRBV3-1; weak D call: TRBD1 (6 bases). V was clipped by 4 bases and J by 1 base, with 13 bases between them. The germline V gene has CDR1 LGHDT and CDR2 YNNKEL (reference sequence). This CDR3 is 15 amino acids long. Written as DNA, the CDR3 is TGTGCCAGCAGCCCTACGTCGGGGGCGAACACTGAAGCTTTCTTT. It encodes CASSPTSGANTEAFF.

About this clonotype: With a much larger clone just one base away, this may be a read error. V is TRBV19 and J is TRBJ1-2; the D is unclear. The CDR3 runs to 14 residues. CDR1 is LNHDA and CDR2 is SQIVND in the germline V gene (reference sequence). V was trimmed by 3 bases and J by 4 bases, leaving 12 bases between them. The chain's CDR3 is CASSINPASYGYTF. The CDR3, as DNA: TGTGCCAGTAGTATTAATCCCGCATCCTATGGCTACACCTTC. Variable domain in full (rest from reference TRBV19 and TRBJ1-2): DGGITQSPKYLFRKEGQNVTLSCEQNLNHDAMYWYRQDPGQGLRLIYYSQIVNDFQKGDIAEGYSVSREKKESFPLTVTSAQKNPTAFYLCASSINPASYGYTFGSGTRLTVV.

In this sample, this clonotype turned up many times. The J gene is TRBJ1-4, the V gene TRBV3-1; perhaps TRBD1 as D (5 bases). CDR1 LGHDT and CDR2 YNNKEL come from the germline V gene (reference sequence). The CDR3 extends over 14 amino acids. V was pared by 1 base and J by 6 bases, with 9 bases between. For the CDR3, the DNA is TGTGCCAGCAGCCAAGGGGGGTCCGATGAAAAACTGTTTTTT. This encodes CASSQGGSDEKLFF.

The sample holds many counts of this clonotype. The rearrangement joins TRBV3-1 to TRBJ1-1; D ambiguous. The CDR3 consists of 11 residues. Germline V gene data show CDR1 as LGHDT and CDR2 as YNNKEL (reference sequence). The germline V and J ends were trimmed by 6 bases and 2 bases, with 4 bases remaining between them. CDR3 sequence: CASRHNTEAFF. For the CDR3, the DNA is TGTGCCAGCAGGCACAACACTGAAGCTTTCTTT.

This clonotype was recorded a few times. J is TRBJ2-1 and V is TRBV28, with D unclear. Germline-derived CDR1 and CDR2 are MDHEN and SYDVKM. V lost 1 base to trimming and J lost 7 bases, with 5 bases between them. The CDR3 covers 12 residues. The CDR3 spells CASSLLGNEQFF. In nucleotides, the CDR3 is TGTGCCAGCAGTTTATTGGGGAATGAGCAGTTCTTC.

This clonotype was detected many times. The rearrangement uses TRBV12-3 or TRBV12-4 and TRBJ2-2; possibly TRBD1 for D (7 bases). Trimming cost V 6 bases and J 3 bases, with 14 bases left between them. CDR3 size: 15 residues. Here the CDR3 DNA reads TGTGCCAGCAGCCAGGGGGGACTGCACACCGGGGAGCTGTTTTTT. Translating it yields CASSQGGLHTGELFF.

This clonotype was found many times. The genes are TRBV7-2 and TRBJ2-3, with D possibly matching TRBD2 (6 bases). Germline CDR1 is SGHTA and CDR2 is FQGNSA. V lost 1 base and J 2 bases, leaving 13 bases between the germline ends. CDR3 size: 16 residues. CDR3 sequence (DNA): TGTGCCAGCAGCTTAGTCCGCGGGGCCGTCACAGATACGCAGTATTTT. Translated, it gives CASSLVRGAVTDTQYF.

This clonotype has at least ten counts. The chain recombines TRBV6-1 with TRBJ2-5, with 7 bases lining up with TRBD1. Germline CDR1 is MNHNS and CDR2 is SASEGT. Trimming removed 6 bases from V and 1 base from J; junction bases left unmatched: 5. The CDR3 is made up of 14 amino acids. Here the CDR3 DNA reads TGTGCCAGCAGACACGACAGGGTCCAAGAGACCCAGTACTTC. It codes for CASRHDRVQETQYF.

The chain employs TRBV6-1 and TRBJ2-6, with 8 bases matching TRBD2. V was clipped by 2 bases and J by 3 bases; unmatched bases: 6. The CDR3 contains 17 residues. CDR1 and CDR2 (germline): MNHNS, SASEGT. The CDR3 spells CASSEPGGAFGANVLTF. CDR3 bases: TGTGCCAGCAGTGAACCCGGGGGGGCCTTTGGGGCCAACGTCCTGACTTTC.

This clonotype showed up many times. V and J are TRBV27 and TRBJ1-6, with no clear D. V lost 5 bases and J lost 13, with 15 bases in between. CDR3 length: 13 amino acids. The germline V gene encodes CDR1 MNHEY and CDR2 SMNVEV (reference sequence). CDR3 nucleotides: TGTGCCAGCAGTAACGCGCCGGGAGCTCCCCTCCACTTT. Its protein is CASSNAPGAPLHF.

In this sample, this clonotype turned up many times. The gene calls are TRBV28 and TRBJ1-4; 9 positions agree with TRBD1. There are 17 residues in the CDR3. After removal of 7 bases from V and 8 bases from J, the junction contained 17 bases not matched to a gene. CDR1 is MDHEN, CDR2 SYDVKM, per germline. In DNA, the CDR3 is TGTGCCAGCAAAGCTGGGACAGGGCGACGCAGAGGAGAAAAACTGTTTTTT. This translates into CASKAGTGRRRGEKLFF. Drawing the rest from reference TRBV28 and TRBJ1-4, the complete variable domain is DVKVTQSSRYLVKRTGEKVFLECVQDMDHENMFWYRQDPGLGLRLIYFSYDVKMKEKGDIPEGYSVSREKKERFSLILESASTNQTSMYLCASKAGTGRRRGEKLFFGSGTQLSVL.

The chain joins TRBV20-1 to TRBJ2-7, with D possibly TRBD2 on 6 matching bases. Trimming cost V 0 bases and J 3 bases, with 15 bases left between them. CDR1 and CDR2 from the germline V gene are DFQATT and SNEGSKA (reference sequence). The CDR3 runs 15 residues. The CDR3 is CSARDRADYRYEQYF. In nucleotides, the CDR3 is TGCAGTGCTAGAGACAGAGCGGACTACCGCTACGAGCAGTACTTC.

This clonotype was counted once. V and J are TRBV6-2 or TRBV6-3 and TRBJ2-1, with a tentative D call TRBD2 (6 bases). This CDR3 is built from 13 residues. Germline loops: CDR1 MNHEY, CDR2 SVGEGT. V was cut by 2 bases and J by 6 bases, with 8 bases left in between. CDR3 protein: CASSYLGGNEQFF. The CDR3 DNA reads as TGTGCCAGCAGTTACCTCGGGGGCAATGAGCAGTTCTTC.